This T cell receptor (beta chain) is drawn from a study of T cell responses to AZD1222 COVID-19 vaccine. Losses at the gene ends were 0 bases for V and 4 bases for J; bases not matched to a gene: 6. This CDR3 spans 16 amino acids. Germline V gene data show CDR1 as SGHRS and CDR2 as YFSETQ. Using immunoSEQ multiplex PCR, the repertoire was profiled, and TCRdb retains in-frame clones only, with some absent. The sample records some 120,000 clones, around 84% being singletons. This TCR came from an adult in good health. The input for sequencing was peripheral blood, taken on day 0 of AZD1222 vaccination. The chain couples TRBV5-1 to TRBJ2-1; the match to TRBD2 covers 8 bases. CDR3 sequence reads: CASSLVGLAKYNEQFF. In nucleotides, the CDR3 is TGCGCCAGCAGCTTGGTAGGACTAGCCAAATACAATGAGCAGTTCTTC.